The present T cell receptor (beta chain) was sequenced within a study of shared clonotypes between healthy human individuals. Regarding the study as a whole: The low donor count limited represented genetic and exposure-history diversity.

Looked up from germline, CDR1 is SQVTM and CDR2 is ANQGSEA. The CDR3 loop spans 14 amino acids. Trimming took off 3 bases at V and 0 bases at J, with 8 bases between the two ends. Terminally differentiated effector memory CD45RA+ cells were excluded by CCR7 positive selection of CD45RO-negative cells. The method was immunoSEQ multiplex PCR; TCRdb's version includes in-frame clones alone and lacks a portion of them. Among 2 million or so clones, about 95% were seen once, and the ten largest hold around 1.1%. A note on this clone: Its target is not known.

The sample consisted of naive CD8+ T cells sorted from blood. J is TRBJ1-4 and V is TRBV29-1; D unclear. The TCR originated in a man between 18 and 35 years old in good health. The CDR3 here is CSVEADTTNEKLFF. CDR3 in DNA: TGCAGCGTTGAGGCGGATACAACTAATGAAAAACTGTTTTTT.